The 32 T cell receptor beta chains below all came from one sample that was sequenced in a study of vaccination and CD4 T cells after COVID-19. TCRdb independently ran MiXCR on the PCR reads; one entry per CDR3 protein. The sample contains roughly 30,000 distinct CDR3 sequences, under 65% of which appear only once. This sample's time point: late sampling 161 to 241 days after vaccination in three convalescent patients. The sample in question was CD4+ T cells from blood, obtained about 7 months after SARS-CoV-2 vaccination. These receptors were obtained from a human donor who had recovered from COVID-19.

The rearrangement links TRBV10-3 to TRBJ1-1, with D possibly matching TRBD1 (5 bases). Germline V gene lookup returns CDR1 ENHRY and CDR2 SYGVKD. Trimming took off 11 bases at V and 2 bases at J, with 21 bases between the two ends. The CDR3 loop spans 15 amino acids. The chain's CDR3 is CASKRGSGSNTEAFF. The DNA of the CDR3 is TGTGCCTCAAAACGGGGGTCGGGATCAAACACTGAAGCTTTCTTT.

This clonotype was seen a handful of times. This chain links TRBV21-1 with TRBJ1-1; TRBD1 was called by the table and not checked on the DNA. TRBV21-1 is recorded as a pseudogene. The CDR3 length is 17 residues. CDR3 residues: CASTTLYRGRMNTEAFF. Here the CDR3 DNA reads TGTGCCAGCACCACCCTCTACAGGGGCCGCATGAACACTGAAGCTTTCTTT.

The rearrangement joins TRBV19 to TRBJ2-7, with 8 bases fitting TRBD2. V lost 4 bases to trimming and J lost 2 bases; unmatched junction nucleotides: 4. From germline, CDR1 is LNHDA and CDR2 SQIVND (reference sequence). The CDR3 loop spans 14 amino acids. CDR3 amino acids: CASSNTGGAYEQYF. The CDR3 nucleotides are TGTGCCAGTAGTAACACGGGAGGGGCCTACGAGCAGTACTTC.

This chain links TRBV15 with TRBJ1-1, with a possible D match to TRBD1 (6 bases). V lost 0 bases and J lost 6, with 8 bases in between. Germline-derived CDR1 and CDR2 are LNHNV and YYDKDF (reference sequence). This CDR3 has 13 amino acids. The CDR3 DNA follows: TGTGCCACCAGCAGAGATAGGGGGGCTGAAGCTTTCTTT. Translation: CATSRDRGAEAFF.

V usage is TRBV4-2 and J usage is TRBJ2-6; D is unclear. The CDR3 runs 18 residues. Trimming stripped 0 bases from V and 4 bases from J, with 16 bases between. Germline V gene data show CDR1 as LGHNA and CDR2 as YNFKEQ. This CDR3 reads CASSQEAAQASGANVLTF. CDR3 nucleotide sequence: TGTGCCAGCAGCCAAGAGGCGGCCCAAGCGTCCGGGGCCAACGTCCTGACTTTC.

The chain combines TRBV4-3 with TRBJ2-3; the D is unclear. Trimming took off 2 bases at V and 6 bases at J, with 9 bases between the two ends. The CDR3 covers 13 residues. Germline CDR1 reads LGHNA; CDR2 reads YSLEER. CDR3 DNA sequence: TGCGCCAGCAGCCAAAACGGAGCGGATACGCAGTATTTT. As protein: CASSQNGADTQYF.

The chain is built from TRBV28 and TRBJ2-7; no reliable D call. With 2 bases removed from V and 1 base from J, the gap between germline ends came to 9 bases. This CDR3 contains 14 residues. Germline CDR1 reads MDHEN; CDR2 reads SYDVKM. The CDR3 is CASSLIQKSYEQYF. CDR3 bases: TGTGCCAGCAGTTTAATACAGAAGTCCTACGAGCAGTACTTC.

The rearrangement uses TRBV27 and TRBJ2-2, with D perhaps matching TRBD1 (5 bases). The CDR3 sequence is 16 residues long. V was trimmed by 1 base and J by 1 base, leaving 10 bases between them. Germline assignment: CDR1 MNHEY and CDR2 SMNVEV (reference sequence). CDR3 region: CASSLWVGQNTGELFF. The CDR3 coding sequence is TGTGCCAGCAGTTTATGGGTAGGACAGAACACCGGGGAGCTGTTTTTT.

V usage is TRBV18 and J usage is TRBJ1-2; D remains unclear. The germline V gene has CDR1 KGHSH and CDR2 LQKENI. The CDR3 sequence is 10 residues long. Trimming removed 6 bases at V and 7 bases at J, with 6 bases between. CDR3 in amino acids: CASSGTGYTF. CDR3 coding DNA: TGTGCCAGCTCCGGAACTGGCTACACCTTC. Using reference TRBV18 and TRBJ1-2 for the parts outside the CDR3, the full variable domain is NAGVMQNPRHLVRRRGQEARLRCSPMKGHSHVYWYRQLPEEGLKFMVYLQKENIIDESGMPKERFSAEFPKEGPSILRIQQVVRGDSAAYFCASSGTGYTFGSGTRLTVV.

The chain has TRBV10-3 and TRBJ2-1, with D possibly being TRBD1 (5 bases). Germline V lookup: CDR1 ENHRY, CDR2 SYGVKD. This CDR3 is 14 amino acids long. Trimming left V 4 bases short and J 4 bases short, with 11 bases between. CDR3 protein: CAISGREMYNEQFF. The DNA of the CDR3 is TGTGCCATCAGTGGCAGGGAAATGTACAATGAGCAGTTCTTC.

This clonotype has only a few counts. The chain is built from TRBV6-1 and TRBJ2-5, with TRBD1 identical over 7 bases. The germline V gene has CDR1 MNHNS and CDR2 SASEGT. J was trimmed by 3 bases and V by 3 bases; bases with no gene match: 7. The CDR3 length is 15 residues. The CDR3 loop reads CASSEATGRKETQYF. The DNA of the CDR3 is TGTGCCAGCAGTGAGGCGACAGGGCGGAAAGAGACCCAGTACTTC.

This clonotype was counted only a few times. This chain joins TRBV20-1 and TRBJ1-4; 8 nucleotides align to TRBD1. After removal of 4 bases from V and 11 bases from J, the junction contained 9 bases not matched to a gene. The CDR3 length is 13 residues. Germline V CDR1 and CDR2: DFQATT, SNEGSKA (reference sequence). This CDR3 reads CSAKQGEVRKLFF. The DNA for the CDR3 is TGCAGTGCTAAACAGGGGGAGGTTAGGAAACTGTTTTTT.

The V gene is TRBV15, the J gene TRBJ2-4; the D gene is possibly TRBD1 (5 bases). V shed 1 base and J shed 4 bases, with 11 bases lying between them. Germline CDR1 and CDR2: LNHNV and YYDKDF (reference sequence). This CDR3 contains 15 residues. The DNA of the CDR3 is TGTGCCACCAGCAGAGTGGGGCAGGGTAAAAACATTCAGTACTTC. This translates into CATSRVGQGKNIQYF. The complete variable domain, with remaining parts taken from reference TRBV15 and TRBJ2-4, reads DAMVIQNPRYQVTQFGKPVTLSCSQTLNHNVMYWYQQKSSQAPKLLFHYYDKDFNNEADTPDNFQSRRPNTSFCFLDIRSPGLGDTAMYLCATSRVGQGKNIQYFGAGTRLSVL.

This chain uses TRBV7-3 with TRBJ2-1; D might be TRBD2 (5 bases). Trimming took off 4 bases at V and 5 bases at J, with 15 bases between the two ends. The CDR3 is made up of 15 amino acids. The germline V gene has CDR1 SGHTA and CDR2 FQGTGA. This CDR3 is CASSSAGPGNNEQFF. CDR3 coding DNA: TGTGCCAGCAGCTCTGCCGGTCCGGGGAACAATGAGCAGTTCTTC.

The J gene is TRBJ1-1, the V gene TRBV2, with TRBD1 identical over 7 bases. The junction had 22 bases not matched to a gene; V was cut back by 6 bases and J by 6 bases. CDR1 is SNHLY, CDR2 FYNNEI, per germline. This CDR3 comprises 18 residues. The CDR3 here is CASSPYLPGQSTKAEAFF. Written as DNA, the CDR3 is TGTGCCAGCAGCCCGTACTTACCGGGACAGTCGACAAAGGCTGAAGCTTTCTTT. The whole variable domain, remainder taken from reference TRBV2 and TRBJ1-1, is EPEVTQTPSHQVTQMGQEVILRCVPISNHLYFYWYRQILGQKVEFLVSFYNNEISEKSEIFDDQFSVERPDGSNFTLKIRSTKLEDSAMYFCASSPYLPGQSTKAEAFFGQGTRLTVV.

The chain uses TRBV7-9 and TRBJ1-2; D gene ambiguous. This CDR3 region has 13 residues. Trimming cost V 6 bases and J 4 bases, with 12 bases left between them. Germline V CDR1 and CDR2: SEHNR, FQNEAQ (reference sequence). CDR3 amino acids: CASRRDSSYGYTF. The DNA of the CDR3 is TGTGCCAGCAGACGAGACTCTTCCTATGGCTACACCTTC.

The gene calls are TRBV7-9 and TRBJ2-2, with 12 bases lining up with TRBD2. The CDR3 contains 16 residues. Germline CDR1 and CDR2: SEHNR and FQNEAQ (reference sequence). The trim removed 4 bases at V and 7 bases at J, leaving 7 bases unmatched. The CDR3 nucleotides are TGTGCCAGCAGCTCGACTAGCGGGAGATATGTCGGGGAGCTGTTTTTT. It yields the protein CASSSTSGRYVGELFF.

This chain joins TRBV7-9 and TRBJ2-2; 10 bases fit TRBD1. Germline loops: CDR1 SEHNR, CDR2 FQNEAQ (reference sequence). CDR3 length equals 17 residues. V was pared by 1 base and J by 7 bases, with 9 bases of the junction left unmatched. The CDR3 reads CASSLGRQGAGVGELFF. The CDR3 DNA sequence: TGTGCCAGCAGCTTAGGGCGACAGGGGGCCGGAGTCGGGGAGCTGTTTTTT.

The gene calls are TRBV7-2 and TRBJ1-6; 10 nucleotides line up with TRBD1. Germline V CDR1 and CDR2: SGHTA, FQGNSA. V was clipped by 5 bases and J by 5 bases; unmatched bases: 6. This CDR3 region has 16 residues. CDR3 nucleotide sequence: TGTGCCAGCAGCCCTCGCGGGACAGGGGATAATTCACCCCTCCACTTT. It is translated as CASSPRGTGDNSPLHF.

This chain links TRBV20-1 with TRBJ2-1; D is uncertain. Germline V gives CDR1 DFQATT, CDR2 SNEGSKA (reference sequence). The CDR3 is 12 amino acids. The CDR3 nucleotides read TGCAGAATTTCTGTATCCTACAATGAGCAGTTCTTC. It translates to CRISVSYNEQFF.

The chain links TRBV7-7 to TRBJ1-1; D possibly corresponds to TRBD1 (6 bases). Germline CDR1 and CDR2: SSHAT and FNYEAQ (reference sequence). The CDR3 runs to 13 residues. The V end lost 3 bases, the J end lost 1 base, and 6 bases lay between the germline ends. This chain's CDR3 is CASSLDRNTEAFF. The CDR3 DNA sequence: TGTGCCAGCAGCTTGGACAGGAACACTGAAGCTTTCTTT.

This clonotype was observed a single time. This chain links TRBV18 with TRBJ2-5, with D possibly matching TRBD1 (6 bases). V was cut by 4 bases and J by 5 bases, with 17 bases left in between. The germline CDR1 and CDR2 sequences are KGHSH and LQKENI. There are 15 residues in the CDR3. The CDR3 nucleotides read TGTGCCAGCTCACTAATGTCAGGGGATTCGGAGACCCAGTACTTC. Amino acid sequence: CASSLMSGDSETQYF.

The chain links TRBV6-1 to TRBJ1-1; D not resolved. This CDR3 region has 13 residues. V dropped 6 bases and J dropped 2 bases, with 10 bases sitting between them. Germline CDR1 reads MNHNS; CDR2 reads SASEGT. The DNA for the CDR3 is TGTGCCAGCAGCCTCCATCTAAACACTGAAGCTTTCTTT. Encoded protein: CASSLHLNTEAFF.

This chain connects TRBV15 to TRBJ2-1; no reliable D call. Germline loops: CDR1 LNHNV, CDR2 YYDKDF (reference sequence). The V and J ends lost 5 bases and 7 bases respectively, with 15 bases between them. The CDR3 extends over 14 amino acids. The CDR3 nucleotides are TGTGCCACCAGCTTGGAGCTTCGGCTTAATGAGCAGTTCTTC. This encodes CATSLELRLNEQFF.

This clonotype was counted between two and nine times. The chain carries TRBV11-2 and TRBJ1-2, with a weak D call TRBD1 (5 bases). The CDR3 is made up of 16 amino acids. CDR1 SGHAT and CDR2 FQNNGV come from the germline V gene. Trimming pared 0 bases from V and 4 bases from J, leaving 15 bases between. CDR3 loop: CASSLEGTAAPYGYTF. The CDR3, as DNA: TGTGCCAGCAGCTTAGAAGGGACGGCCGCGCCCTATGGCTACACCTTC. The complete variable domain, with remaining parts taken from reference TRBV11-2 and TRBJ1-2, reads EAGVAQSPRYKIIEKRQSVAFWCNPISGHATLYWYQQILGQGPKLLIQFQNNGVVDDSQLPKDRFSAERLKGVDSTLKIQPAKLEDSAVYLCASSLEGTAAPYGYTFGSGTRLTVV.

The table lists this clonotype with a few counts. The rearrangement joins TRBV10-3 to TRBJ2-5; 13 bases match TRBD2. This CDR3 has 18 residues. After removal of 6 bases from V and 3 bases from J, the junction contained 13 bases not matched to a gene. Germline loops: CDR1 ENHRY, CDR2 SYGVKD. The CDR3 spells CAISVGTMGTSGKETQYF. The CDR3 DNA is TGTGCCATCAGCGTCGGGACTATGGGGACTAGCGGGAAAGAGACCCAGTACTTC.

The V and J genes are TRBV6-1 and TRBJ2-7; weak D call: TRBD1 (5 bases). The germline V gene has CDR1 MNHNS and CDR2 SASEGT. The V gene lost 8 bases and the J gene lost 0 bases, with 14 bases spanning the gap. The CDR3 length is 14 residues. The CDR3 coding sequence is TGTGCCAGCTCCTGGGGCTTTGGCTCCTACGAGCAGTACTTC. Protein product: CASSWGFGSYEQYF.

V is TRBV19 and J is TRBJ2-3; 8 bases agree with TRBD2. CDR3 length: 16 amino acids. From germline, CDR1 is LNHDA and CDR2 SQIVND (reference sequence). Trimming removed 4 bases from V and 4 bases from J; junction bases left unmatched: 10. The CDR3 bases are TGTGCCAGTAGTAGTCAGAGCGGGAGAGAACCAGATACGCAGTATTTT. Amino acids: CASSSQSGREPDTQYF.

This clonotype was detected a few times. The J gene is TRBJ1-2, the V gene TRBV20-1; possible D gene TRBD1, 5 bases. Between the trimmed V and J ends, which lost 6 bases and 2 bases, there was a span of 19 bases. This CDR3 is built from 15 residues. The germline V gene has CDR1 DFQATT and CDR2 SNEGSKA (reference sequence). Here the CDR3 reads CSANSLRGQNYGYTF. CDR3 bases: TGCAGTGCAAACTCGCTCCGGGGCCAGAACTATGGCTACACCTTC.

This clonotype was seen only a few times. The CDR3 sequence is CASSLVRQAGPLYNEQFF. CDR3 DNA: TGTGCCAGCAGCTTAGTTAGGCAGGCGGGGCCCCTCTACAATGAGCAGTTCTTC. J is TRBJ2-1 and V is TRBV7-9; TRBD2 might be the D (6 bases). The germline CDR1 and CDR2 sequences are SEHNR and FQNEAQ (reference sequence). Trimming stripped 1 base from V and 3 bases from J, with 19 bases between. The CDR3 is 18 amino acids.

The chain uses TRBV21-1 and TRBJ1-5. TRBV21-1 is classified as a pseudogene. The CDR3 runs to 13 residues. CDR3 loop: CASSKGQNQPQHF. CDR3 nucleotide sequence: TGTGCCAGCAGCAAGGGCCAGAATCAGCCCCAGCATTTT.

The rearrangement links TRBV5-8 to TRBJ1-5, with TRBD1 matching over 8 bases. The CDR3 contains 17 residues. Germline V gene sequence: CDR1 SGHTS, CDR2 YDEGEE. The V segment lost 1 base and the J segment 4 bases; nucleotides outside the gene matches: 10. Here the CDR3 DNA reads TGTGCCAGCAGCTTGTACGACAGGGGATTTAGTAATCAGCCCCAGCATTTT. Its translation: CASSLYDRGFSNQPQHF. The full variable domain, its missing parts supplied by reference TRBV5-8 and TRBJ1-5, is EAGVTQSPTHLIKTRGQQATLRCSPISGHTSVYWYQQALGLGLQFLLWYDEGEERNRGNFPPRFSGRQFPNYSSELNVNALELEDSALYLCASSLYDRGFSNQPQHFGDGTRLSIL.